Following are 31 T cell receptor beta chains from one sample sequenced in a study of blood T cell repertoires in COVID-19. Assay: immunoSEQ multiplex PCR; the TCRdb copy retains only in-frame clones and omits some. The sample holds roughly 180,000 clones, roughly 87% seen once. Sequenced material: PBMCs or T cells enriched from blood (not recorded which). The origin of the receptors is a woman aged 25 to 39 who had recovered from COVID-19.

The chain joins TRBV5-5 to TRBJ1-4; D gene ambiguous. The CDR3 is made up of 14 amino acids. CDR1 and CDR2 (germline): SGHKS, YYEKEE (reference sequence). The V end lost 4 bases, the J end lost 5 bases, and 12 bases lay between the germline ends. The CDR3 DNA sequence: TGTGCCAGCAGCAGAGGCACACTCAATGAAAAACTGTTTTTT. Its protein is CASSRGTLNEKLFF.

The J gene is TRBJ1-5, the V gene TRBV19, with D unresolved. The CDR3 runs 13 residues. Trimming removed 6 bases at V and 2 bases at J, with 8 bases between. Germline assignment: CDR1 LNHDA and CDR2 SQIVND (reference sequence). This CDR3 reads CASSPFGNQPQHF. In DNA, the CDR3 is TGTGCCAGTAGCCCCTTTGGCAATCAGCCCCAGCATTTT. Supplemented by reference TRBV19 and TRBJ1-5, the full variable domain reads DGGITQSPKYLFRKEGQNVTLSCEQNLNHDAMYWYRQDPGQGLRLIYYSQIVNDFQKGDIAEGYSVSREKKESFPLTVTSAQKNPTAFYLCASSPFGNQPQHFGDGTRLSIL.

This chain joins TRBV19 and TRBJ2-5; tentative D call: TRBD2 (6 bases). Germline assignment: CDR1 LNHDA and CDR2 SQIVND (reference sequence). The CDR3 sequence is 15 residues long. The ends were cut back, 4 bases at V and 4 bases at J, with 16 bases in the middle. Written as DNA, the CDR3 is TGTGCCAGTAGTACCTCCCGGGAGACCCTAGAGACCCAGTACTTC. It specifies CASSTSRETLETQYF.

The V gene is TRBV9, the J gene TRBJ2-5; D ambiguous. The V gene's germline CDR1 is SGDLS and CDR2 YYNGEE. Trimming stripped 4 bases from V and 3 bases from J, with 16 bases between. The CDR3 has 15 residues. CDR3 region: CASSSTTGEEETQYF. CDR3 bases: TGTGCCAGCAGCTCAACGACTGGAGAAGAAGAGACCCAGTACTTC. The full variable domain, its missing parts supplied by reference TRBV9 and TRBJ2-5, is DSGVTQTPKHLITATGQRVTLRCSPRSGDLSVYWYQQSLDQGLQFLIQYYNGEERAKGNILERFSAQQFPDLHSELNLSSLELGDSALYFCASSSTTGEEETQYFGPGTRLLVL.

The gene calls are TRBV7-3 and TRBJ2-3, with TRBD2 identical over 11 bases. Germline V gene lookup returns CDR1 SGHTA and CDR2 FQGTGA. The CDR3 spans 14 residues. V shed 4 bases and J 4 bases; nucleotides not matched to a gene: 1. The CDR3 loop is CASSSGLAADTQYF. Here the CDR3 DNA reads TGTGCCAGCAGCTCGGGACTAGCGGCAGATACGCAGTATTTT.

The genes are TRBV4-2 and TRBJ2-2, with TRBD1 identical over 10 bases. Germline V gene lookup returns CDR1 LGHNA and CDR2 YNFKEQ. The junction had 2 bases not matched to a gene; V was cut back by 0 bases and J by 10 bases. This CDR3 spans 14 amino acids. CDR3 sequence reads: CASSQEGTGVELFF. The CDR3 DNA reads as TGTGCCAGCAGCCAAGAGGGGACAGGGGTGGAGCTGTTTTTT.

V gene TRBV5-4 combines with J gene TRBJ2-7; TRBD2 matches 14 bases. This CDR3 is built from 16 residues. Unmatched junction bases numbered 8, after V lost 6 bases and J lost 3 bases. Germline V gives CDR1 SGHNT, CDR2 YYREEE (reference sequence). The DNA of the CDR3 is TGTGCCAGCACCGATATAGGGACTAGCGGGAGCTACGAGCAGTACTTC. This sequence encodes CASTDIGTSGSYEQYF.

The chain recombines TRBV7-9 with TRBJ2-5; 7 nucleotides line up with TRBD1. The germline V gene encodes CDR1 SEHNR and CDR2 FQNEAQ (reference sequence). V gave up 4 bases and J gave up 1 base; unmatched junction bases: 6. The length of the CDR3 is 15 residues. The CDR3 nucleotides are TGTGCCAGCAGCTCCACCGGGACAGCCCAAGAGACCCAGTACTTC. As protein: CASSSTGTAQETQYF. The full variable domain, rest sourced from reference TRBV7-9 and TRBJ2-5, is DTGVSQNPRHKITKRGQNVTFRCDPISEHNRLYWYRQTLGQGPEFLTYFQNEAQLEKSRLLSDRFSAERPKGSFSTLEIQRTEQGDSAMYLCASSSTGTAQETQYFGPGTRLLVL.

The gene calls are TRBV6-5 and TRBJ2-7; weak D call: TRBD2 (5 bases). Germline V gene lookup returns CDR1 MNHEY and CDR2 SVGAGI. The CDR3 extends over 15 amino acids. V lost 5 bases to trimming and J lost 0 bases, with 14 bases between them. In nucleotides, the CDR3 is TGTGCCAGCAGTACACAGACTACCAACTCCTACGAGCAGTACTTC. This encodes CASSTQTTNSYEQYF.

V gene TRBV5-1 combines with J gene TRBJ1-2, with D maybe TRBD1 (5 bases). There are 14 residues in the CDR3. Germline-derived CDR1 and CDR2 are SGHRS and YFSETQ. V was clipped by 4 bases and J by 7 bases, with 17 bases between them. The CDR3 loop reads CASSPAGTQGGYTF. CDR3 coding DNA: TGCGCCAGCAGCCCGGCCGGGACTCAAGGTGGCTACACCTTC.

The V call is TRBV7-9, the J call TRBJ1-5, with 8 bases that match TRBD1. This CDR3 is built from 17 residues. Trimming removed 1 base from V and 12 bases from J; junction bases left unmatched: 17. Germline V CDR1 and CDR2: SEHNR, FQNEAQ (reference sequence). The CDR3 is CASSLDLRTGTSFYQHF. The CDR3 nucleotides are TGTGCCAGCAGCTTAGACCTAAGGACAGGGACTTCGTTCTACCAGCATTTT.

CDR3 residues: CASSLRGLEKLFF. DNA for the CDR3: TGTGCCAGCAGTCTCCGGGGTCTTGAAAAACTGTTTTTT. The gene calls are TRBV12-3 or TRBV12-4 and TRBJ1-4; D ambiguous. The CDR3 length is 13 residues. Trimming removed 5 bases at V and 7 bases at J, with 11 bases between.

V usage is TRBV25-1 and J usage is TRBJ1-2, with 7 nucleotides matching TRBD1. Trimming removed 8 bases from V and 3 bases from J; junction bases left unmatched: 15. The CDR3 runs 16 residues. Germline-derived CDR1 and CDR2 are MGHDK and SYGVNS. CDR3 sequence reads: CASYWTGRASDYGYTF. The CDR3 nucleotides read TGTGCCAGCTATTGGACAGGACGAGCTTCGGACTATGGCTACACCTTC.

This clone was counted once. The chain uses TRBV6-5 and TRBJ1-1; 7 nucleotides line up with TRBD1. The CDR3 covers 11 residues. J gave up 5 bases and V 8 bases, and 2 bases lay outside the gene matches. Germline V CDR1 and CDR2: MNHEY, SVGAGI. CDR3: CASQGGTEAFF. CDR3 DNA sequence: TGTGCCAGCCAGGGGGGAACTGAAGCTTTCTTT.

CDR3 bases: TGTGCCAGCAGCCAAGATACGGTACACAGTGAGGGTGGCTACACCTTC. It is translated as CASSQDTVHSEGGYTF. The chain uses TRBV3-1 (or the pseudogene TRBV3-2) and TRBJ1-2; no clear D. V was clipped by 0 bases and J by 7 bases, with 18 bases between them. Germline values: CDR1 LGHDT, CDR2 YNNKEL (reference sequence). This CDR3 is 16 amino acids long.

The chain is built from TRBV6-6 and TRBJ1-1; no definite D call. The CDR3 is 14 residues long. CDR1 is MNHNY and CDR2 is SVGAGI in the germline V gene (reference sequence). Trimming left V 2 bases short and J 8 bases short, with 15 bases between. CDR3 amino acids: CASSYIPATSEAFF. In nucleotides, the CDR3 is TGTGCCAGCAGTTACATTCCCGCTACCTCCGAAGCTTTCTTT.

The chain couples TRBV19 to TRBJ2-2; maybe TRBD1 (6 bases). The germline CDR1 and CDR2 sequences are LNHDA and SQIVND (reference sequence). CDR3 length: 13 amino acids. Trimming took off 5 bases at V and 7 bases at J, with 11 bases between the two ends. CDR3 protein: CASSHRVLGELFF. CDR3 DNA: TGTGCCAGTAGTCACAGGGTTCTCGGGGAGCTGTTTTTT.

This clone was detected only once. The V call is TRBV7-8, the J call TRBJ1-4; 7 positions agree with TRBD1. J lost 7 bases, V lost 5 bases, and 4 bases had no gene match. The CDR3 is made up of 13 amino acids. CDR1 SGHVS and CDR2 FQNEAQ come from the germline V gene. Here the CDR3 reads CASSRQGTEKLFF. For the CDR3, the DNA is TGTGCCAGCAGCCGACAGGGAACTGAAAAACTGTTTTTT.

The chain carries TRBV15 and TRBJ2-5, with a weak D call TRBD1 (6 bases). The ends were cut back, 3 bases at V and 1 base at J, with 6 bases in the middle. This CDR3 has 13 amino acids. Germline V gives CDR1 LNHNV, CDR2 YYDKDF (reference sequence). The chain's CDR3 is CATSRDSQETQYF. The CDR3 nucleotides read TGTGCCACCAGCAGGGACAGCCAAGAGACCCAGTACTTC. Full variable domain (outside the CDR3, taken from reference TRBV15 and TRBJ2-5): DAMVIQNPRYQVTQFGKPVTLSCSQTLNHNVMYWYQQKSSQAPKLLFHYYDKDFNNEADTPDNFQSRRPNTSFCFLDIRSPGLGDTAMYLCATSRDSQETQYFGPGTRLLVL.

The chain recombines TRBV4-3 with TRBJ1-1; D perhaps matches TRBD1 (6 bases). Germline V CDR1 and CDR2: LGHNA, YSLEER. The V gene lost 0 bases and the J gene lost 7 bases, with 21 bases spanning the gap. The CDR3 runs to 17 residues. This CDR3 reads CASSQDRAGAFLNEAFF. CDR3 bases: TGCGCCAGCAGCCAAGATCGGGCAGGGGCCTTCCTTAATGAAGCTTTCTTT.

Note on this clone: The germline gene is not matched at one end of the junction; a read error may be the cause. V usage is TRBV29-1 and J usage is TRBJ1-1; maybe TRBD1 (6 bases). CDR3 size: 8 residues. Germline assignment: CDR1 SQVTM and CDR2 ANQGSEA. CDR3 nucleotides: TGCAGCCCCGAGAGGGGACATTTT. This sequence encodes CSPERGHF. Supplemented by reference TRBV29-1 and TRBJ1-1, the full variable domain reads SAVISQKPSRDICQRGTSLTIQCQVDSQVTMMFWYRQQPGQSLTLIATANQGSEATYESGFVIDKFPISRPNLTFSTLTVSNMSPEDSSIYLCSPERGHFGQGTRLTVV.

In this sample, this clone turned up a few times. The chain recombines TRBV6-5 with TRBJ2-7; 7 bases fit TRBD1. J was trimmed by 0 bases and V by 5 bases; bases with no gene match: 7. This CDR3 comprises 15 residues. Germline V gene data show CDR1 as MNHEY and CDR2 as SVGAGI. CDR3 loop: CASSLYPGGSYEQYF. The CDR3 DNA reads TGTGCCAGCAGTCTCTACCCAGGGGGCTCCTACGAGCAGTACTTC.

The V gene is TRBV29-1, the J gene TRBJ1-1; TRBD1 agrees at 10 bases. CDR3 length: 14 amino acids. Germline CDR1 reads SQVTM; CDR2 reads ANQGSEA. The junction had 11 bases not matched to a gene; V was cut back by 5 bases and J by 8 bases. The CDR3: CSVSGTGELSEAFF. As DNA, the CDR3 is TGCAGCGTTTCTGGGACAGGGGAATTATCGGAAGCTTTCTTT.

The chain employs TRBV6-5 and TRBJ1-6; D gene ambiguous. Germline V lookup: CDR1 MNHEY, CDR2 SVGAGI. The CDR3 length is 13 residues. V was cut by 6 bases and J by 9 bases, with 12 bases left in between. The CDR3 DNA sequence: TGTGCCAGCAGCACGACGAGGGCTTCACCCCTCCACTTT. It encodes CASSTTRASPLHF.

This clone was seen only once. Other DNA sequences in this specimen translate into the identical CDR3. The rearrangement uses TRBV27 and TRBJ1-1, with D possibly TRBD1 on 5 matching bases. The CDR3 totals 15 residues. Germline lookup yields CDR1 MNHEY and CDR2 SMNVEV (reference sequence). Trimming pared 0 bases from V and 1 base from J, leaving 9 bases between. The CDR3 loop is CASSLSSTGNTEAFF. DNA of the CDR3: TGTGCCAGCAGTTTATCGTCCACAGGGAACACTGAAGCTTTCTTT.

The chain has TRBV2 and TRBJ1-4; no clear D gene. The germline V gene has CDR1 SNHLY and CDR2 FYNNEI. The CDR3 length is 12 residues. Trimming removed 3 bases at V and 8 bases at J, with 7 bases between. Written as DNA, the CDR3 is TGTGCCAGCAGTGAGAGAGGAGAAAAACTGTTTTTT. Amino acids: CASSERGEKLFF. Based on the CDR3 plus reference TRBV2 and TRBJ1-4, the full variable domain is EPEVTQTPSHQVTQMGQEVILRCVPISNHLYFYWYRQILGQKVEFLVSFYNNEISEKSEIFDDQFSVERPDGSNFTLKIRSTKLEDSAMYFCASSERGEKLFFGSGTQLSVL.

The CDR3 spells CSVTGTQFSYEQYF. The CDR3 DNA sequence: TGCAGCGTGACCGGGACTCAATTCTCCTACGAGCAGTACTTC. This sequence joins TRBV29-1 and TRBJ2-7; D perhaps matches TRBD2 (6 bases). Germline CDR1 SQVTM, CDR2 ANQGSEA. The CDR3 extends over 14 amino acids. V was trimmed by 6 bases and J by 0 bases, leaving 15 bases between them.

The rearrangement joins TRBV5-1 to TRBJ1-1; tentatively, D is TRBD1 (5 bases). This CDR3 spans 14 amino acids. The germline V gene encodes CDR1 SGHRS and CDR2 YFSETQ. Trimming shortened V by 3 bases and J by 0 bases, and 9 bases separated the two germline ends. The CDR3 DNA is TGCGCCAGCAGCTGGAGGGGTTTGAACACTGAAGCTTTCTTT. Translation: CASSWRGLNTEAFF.

The V and J genes are TRBV6-5 and TRBJ1-1, with D perhaps matching TRBD1 (5 bases). This CDR3 contains 15 residues. Germline loops: CDR1 MNHEY, CDR2 SVGAGI. V was clipped by 7 bases and J by 4 bases, with 19 bases between them. The CDR3 protein is CASNDPRVGRTEAFF. DNA for the CDR3: TGTGCCAGCAACGACCCCCGGGTGGGGCGCACTGAAGCTTTCTTT.

The CDR3 region is CASSPRSRAGNTEAFF. DNA for the CDR3: TGTGCCAGCAGCCCAAGAAGCAGGGCCGGGAACACTGAAGCTTTCTTT. The V and J genes are TRBV9 and TRBJ1-1, with a weak D call TRBD1 (5 bases). Trimming shortened V by 4 bases and J by 1 base, and 17 bases separated the two germline ends. Germline assignment: CDR1 SGDLS and CDR2 YYNGEE. The CDR3 runs to 16 residues.

The chain is built from TRBV12-3 or TRBV12-4 and TRBJ1-6; 7 bases fit TRBD1. This CDR3 has 13 amino acids. Unmatched junction bases numbered 3, after V lost 6 bases and J lost 7 bases. The CDR3, as DNA: TGTGCCAGCAGCTCGGGACAGAATTCACCCCTCCACTTT. It translates to CASSSGQNSPLHF.